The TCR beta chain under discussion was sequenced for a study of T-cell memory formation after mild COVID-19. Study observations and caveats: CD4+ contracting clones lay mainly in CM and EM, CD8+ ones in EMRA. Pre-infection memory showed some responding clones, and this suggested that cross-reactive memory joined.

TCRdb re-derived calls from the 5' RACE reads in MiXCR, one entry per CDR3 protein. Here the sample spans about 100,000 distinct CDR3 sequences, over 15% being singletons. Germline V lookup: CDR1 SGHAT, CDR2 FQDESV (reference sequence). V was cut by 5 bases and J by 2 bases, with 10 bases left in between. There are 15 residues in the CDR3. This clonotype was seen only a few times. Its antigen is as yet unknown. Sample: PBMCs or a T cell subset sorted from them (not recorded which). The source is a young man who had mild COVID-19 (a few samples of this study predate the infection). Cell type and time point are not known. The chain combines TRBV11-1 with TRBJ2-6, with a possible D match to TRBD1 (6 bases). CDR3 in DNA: TGTGCCAGCAGCGCCGGACAGACTGGGGCCAACGTCCTGACTTTC. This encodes CASSAGQTGANVLTF.